This section outlines one TCR beta chain sequence together with its context. What it recognizes is unknown. Genomic DNA templated the TCR beta VDJ and CDR3 profiling. TCRdb re-derived calls from the reads in MiXCR, one entry per CDR3 protein. The sample has about 220,000 distinct CDR3 sequences; around 32% are singletons. These data originate in a study of CD8+CD57+ T cells in acquired aplastic anemia. Study information: The sorted CD4+ and CD8+ cells yielded an average about 3.5 ug of DNA. Broader study findings: Patients and controls had CD8+ Simpson's diversity values that were not significantly distinct.

This CDR3 region has 13 residues. Trimming stripped 8 bases from V and 4 bases from J, with 12 bases between. CDR1 MGHDK and CDR2 SYGVNS come from the germline V gene. The sequence came from a human donor in good health, serving as a control. Specimen: sorted CD4+, CD8+, or CD8+CD57+ T cells (not recorded which) from PBMCs. The chain joins TRBV25-1 to TRBJ2-1; D is perhaps TRBD1 (5 bases). CDR3 nucleotides: TGTGCCAGCGGCCAACAGGCTTACAATGAGCAGTTCTTC. Its translation is CASGQQAYNEQFF. Variable domain in full (rest from reference TRBV25-1 and TRBJ2-1): EADIYQTPRYLVIGTGKKITLECSQTMGHDKMYWYQQDPGMELHLIHYSYGVNSTEKGDLSSESTVSRIRTEHFPLTLESARPSHTSQYLCASGQQAYNEQFFGPGTRLTVL.